This entry lists 17 T cell receptor beta chains sequenced from one sample in a study of spatial heterogeneity in lung cancer. The time point was: sample taken at primary tumor resection. Tumor, nontumor lung or frozen PBMC supplied whole RNA, sequenced without sorting. TCRdb independently ran MiXCR on the 5' RACE reads; one entry per CDR3 protein. The repertoire holds roughly 13,000 distinct CDR3 sequences, 3% to 5% seen once, with around 45% in the top ten. Source: PBMCs, taken at surgery. The receptors come from a male donor with early-stage non-small cell lung cancer.

The sample holds many counts of this clonotype. This beta chain slipped into a library made for alpha chains as a stray read, so its size is not meaningful. This chain uses TRBV12-3 or TRBV12-4 with TRBJ2-7; D not resolved. The CDR3 is made up of 12 amino acids. V lost 6 bases and J lost 0, with 6 bases in between. The CDR3 loop is CASSPSSYEQYF. The CDR3 DNA follows: TGTGCCAGCAGCCCCAGCTCCTACGAGCAGTACTTC.

This clonotype has ten or more counts. As an off-target read in a library built for alpha chains, this beta chain has a frequency of little significance. This sequence joins TRBV12-3 or TRBV12-4 and TRBJ2-2; TRBD1 matches at 8 bases. V was clipped by 6 bases and J by 5 bases; unmatched bases: 11. The CDR3 runs 16 residues. In DNA, the CDR3 is TGTGCCAGCAGCTCCCCCTCAGGGGGCAAAACCGGGGAGCTGTTTTTT. Its translation is CASSSPSGGKTGELFF.

This clonotype showed up many times. This beta chain turned up in a library designed for alpha chains; as an off-target read, its abundance says little. The chain couples TRBV29-1 to TRBJ1-1; D gene ambiguous. This CDR3 spans 12 amino acids. CDR1 and CDR2 (germline): SQVTM, ANQGSEA. With 5 bases removed from V and 1 base from J, the gap between germline ends came to 8 bases. CDR3: CSVRRQNTEAFF. The CDR3 bases are TGCAGCGTTCGACGGCAGAACACTGAAGCTTTCTTT.

As for this clonotype: A much bigger clone sits one base away, suggesting this may be a read error. The library was prepared for alpha chains; this beta chain is a stray read, so its frequency means little. The genes are TRBV7-2 and TRBJ2-3; D may be TRBD2 (6 bases). Germline lookup yields CDR1 SGHTA and CDR2 FQGNSA. The CDR3 contains 15 residues. CDR3: CVSSPSGSFSDTQYF. CDR3 nucleotides: TGTGTCAGCAGCCCGTCCGGGAGCTTTTCCGATACGCAGTATTTT.

As concerns this clonotype: Being off target in a library aimed at alpha chains, this beta chain has a size of little meaning. This chain connects TRBV27 to TRBJ2-3; D possibly corresponds to TRBD2 (5 bases). Deletions cut 6 bases from V and 4 bases from J, with 20 bases between. Germline CDR1 MNHEY, CDR2 SMNVEV (reference sequence). The CDR3 totals 16 residues. CDR3 DNA: TGTGCCAGCAGACCGAGCCTCGACGGGGAGTCAGATACGCAGTATTTT. Translation: CASRPSLDGESDTQYF.

There are many counts of this clonotype. This beta chain lies outside the target of a library built for alpha chains; its clone size means little. The V call is TRBV5-1, the J call TRBJ2-5; D gene unclear. The CDR3 is 14 amino acids. Germline V gene data show CDR1 as SGHRS and CDR2 as YFSETQ. V was cut by 1 base and J by 4 bases, with 11 bases left in between. The CDR3 here is CASSLFSGGETQYF. DNA of the CDR3: TGCGCCAGCAGCTTGTTCTCAGGTGGAGAGACCCAGTACTTC.

This clonotype was counted many times. This beta chain is a stray read from a library made for alpha chains; its abundance is not meaningful. V gene TRBV20-1 combines with J gene TRBJ2-5, with TRBD1 identical over 9 bases. CDR3 length: 13 amino acids. From germline, CDR1 is DFQATT and CDR2 SNEGSKA (reference sequence). J lost 5 bases, V lost 6 bases, and 7 bases had no gene match. CDR3 bases: TGCAGTGCCGTACAGGGGGCAGAGGAGACCCAGTACTTC. Its protein is CSAVQGAEETQYF.

This clonotype has a count of ten or more. This beta chain appears as a stray read in a library generated for alpha chains; its size is not informative. The V and J genes are TRBV4-2 and TRBJ1-1, with a possible D match to TRBD1 (5 bases). Per germline, CDR1 LGHNA and CDR2 YNFKEQ. The CDR3 runs to 13 residues. V was cut by 7 bases and J by 1 base, with 10 bases left in between. CDR3 nucleotide sequence: TGTGCCAGCAAATCGGGACGGAACACTGAAGCTTTCTTT. This gives the protein CASKSGRNTEAFF.

This clonotype has at least ten counts. The library was designed around alpha chains, so this beta chain is a stray read whose abundance carries little weight. The genes are TRBV4-3 and TRBJ2-7, with 9 bases that match TRBD2. Germline assignment: CDR1 LGHNA and CDR2 YSLEER. The J segment lost 2 bases and the V segment lost 4 bases, leaving 6 bases of the junction unmatched. This CDR3 has 15 amino acids. CDR3 bases: TGCGCCAGCAGCCTAGCGGGAGTAGGACCCTACGAGCAGTACTTC. Encoded protein: CASSLAGVGPYEQYF.

This clonotype was recorded many times. Because this beta chain is a stray read in a library intended to capture alpha chains, its abundance should not be given much weight. The V and J genes are TRBV27 and TRBJ1-6; 7 bases line up with TRBD1. Germline V gene sequence: CDR1 MNHEY, CDR2 SMNVEV (reference sequence). Germline trimming cut 7 bases from V and 7 bases from J; bases unmatched to any gene: 7. The CDR3 length is 14 residues. The CDR3 loop reads CASTSGTANSPLHF. The DNA for the CDR3 is TGTGCCAGCACCTCCGGGACAGCCAATTCACCCCTCCACTTT.

By share of the sample, this clonotype is medium-sized. This beta chain slipped into a library made for alpha chains as a stray read, so its size is not meaningful. The chain couples TRBV11-2 to TRBJ1-2; TRBD1 matches 8 bases. This CDR3 region has 14 residues. V was clipped by 3 bases and J by 7 bases; unmatched bases: 7. Germline CDR1 SGHAT, CDR2 FQNNGV. CDR3 region: CASSFGAGGSGYTF. The CDR3, as DNA: TGTGCCAGCAGCTTTGGGGCAGGGGGCAGTGGCTACACCTTC.

This clonotype showed up just a few times. This beta chain is an off-target read within a library intended for alpha chains, so its frequency means little. The chain recombines TRBV28 with TRBJ1-5, with D perhaps TRBD1 (5 bases). CDR3 length: 15 residues. Germline CDR1 reads MDHEN; CDR2 reads SYDVKM. V was shortened by 7 bases and J by 3 bases, with 16 bases between the two germline ends. CDR3 residues: CASTPPGTVNQPQHF. In nucleotides, the CDR3 is TGTGCCAGCACCCCTCCCGGGACTGTCAATCAGCCCCAGCATTTT.

Points on this clonotype: The library was prepared for alpha chains; this beta chain is a stray read, so its frequency means little. The chain has TRBV5-1 and TRBJ2-5; unclear D gene. CDR3 length equals 11 residues. V lost 2 bases to trimming and J lost 7 bases, with 6 bases between them. CDR1 and CDR2 (germline): SGHRS, YFSETQ. The CDR3, as DNA: TGCGCCAGCAGCTTATCCGCGACCCAGTACTTC. The encoded protein is CASSLSATQYF.

The table lists this clonotype with many counts. This beta chain is an unintended read in a library built for alpha chains; its size means little. V and J are TRBV5-1 and TRBJ2-7; tentative D call: TRBD2 (6 bases). CDR3 length equals 16 residues. V was clipped by 0 bases and J by 0 bases, with 13 bases between them. The germline CDR1 and CDR2 sequences are SGHRS and YFSETQ. CDR3 DNA: TGCGCCAGCAGCTTGGCCGGGTGGGAGGACTCCTACGAGCAGTACTTC. This encodes CASSLAGWEDSYEQYF.

As regards this clonotype: A library made for alpha chains picked up this beta chain off target, so its size means little. V and J are TRBV7-9 and TRBJ1-6, with 7 bases matching TRBD1. The germline V gene encodes CDR1 SEHNR and CDR2 FQNEAQ (reference sequence). This CDR3 has 13 amino acids. The trim removed 3 bases at V and 9 bases at J, leaving 2 bases unmatched. CDR3: CASSLGQLSPLHF. As DNA, the CDR3 is TGTGCCAGCAGCTTGGGACAGCTTTCACCCCTCCACTTT.

This clonotype has ten or more counts. For a library built for alpha chains, this beta chain is a stray read; little rests on its size. V is TRBV2 and J is TRBJ2-3; the match to TRBD2 covers 9 bases. The junction had 2 bases not matched to a gene; V was cut back by 4 bases and J by 3 bases. Germline CDR1 SNHLY, CDR2 FYNNEI. This CDR3 contains 14 residues. CDR3 in DNA: TGTGCCAGCAGTGGAGCGGGAGGTACAGATACGCAGTATTTT. Translated: CASSGAGGTDTQYF.

This clonotype appeared many times. Found in a library prepared for alpha chains, this beta chain is an off-target read, and its abundance has little meaning. This chain links TRBV10-3 with TRBJ2-1; D ambiguous. The CDR3 is made up of 14 amino acids. From germline, CDR1 is ENHRY and CDR2 SYGVKD. V dropped 4 bases and J dropped 4 bases, with 11 bases sitting between them. The CDR3 coding sequence is TGTGCCATCAGTGGAGGTAGCCAATACAATGAGCAGTTCTTC. It translates to CAISGGSQYNEQFF.